This TCR beta chain appears in the sequencing data of a study of OX40 agonist ivuxolimab in advanced cancers. Background on the whole study: The costimulatory receptor OX40 (CD134) was targeted by ivuxolimab, a fully human IgG2 agonistic monoclonal antibody. Intravenous ivuxolimab was administered to patients every 2 weeks at six dose levels: 0.01, 0.1, 0.3, 1.5, 3 and 10 mg/kg. Of the roughly 53 patients in dose escalation, 19 had hepatocellular carcinoma, about 15 had melanoma, 9 had renal cell carcinoma and 9 had head and neck cancer. In the dose-escalation cohort, more than 75% of patients were male, and the mean age was about 55 years, with a range of about 23 to 90. Prior anti-PD-1, anti-PD-L1 or anti-CTLA-4 therapy was permitted, and checkpoint inhibitors had been received by less than 45% of dose-escalation patients. Partial responses occurred in three dose-escalation patients: two with cutaneous melanoma and one with hepatocellular carcinoma. Peripheral TCRbeta sequencing aimed to test whether ivuxolimab altered TCR sequence diversity and caused clonal T-cell expansion. The paper reports the monotherapy dose-escalation portion (N of about 50 patients) of the phase I ivuxolimab trial. The research as a whole found: At doses of 0.1 to 3.0 mg/kg, clonal expansion of both CD4+ and CD8+ blood T cells was observed from baseline to week 6. Which antigens the clonally expanded peripheral T cells were specific for was not determined. After ivuxolimab, CD8+ T cells had more expanded clones than CD4+ T cells on average. Low levels of normalized T-cell clonal expansion were also seen in some nonresponding patients. In partial responders in the 0.1-3.0 mg/kg groups, normalized peripheral clonal expansion was found to be among the lowest, especially among CD8+ T cells.

Concerning this clone: Its antigen is still unknown. No base-level quality is on record; no much larger clone is a single base apart.

Genomic DNA was isolated from the sorted cells so that the TCRbeta CDR3 region could be sequenced. TCRbeta CDR3 regions were sequenced using the immunoSEQ Assay. TCRdb re-hosts the immuneACCESS table, in-frame sequences only. Its copies lack some clones; in the studies checked, an unresolved V gene accounts for under half of them, and the cause for the rest is not known. In all, the sample holds 65,000 to 100,000 clones, and roughly 94% of those were seen once. Around 10% of the sample rests with the top ten. The trial excluded patients who had a history of autoimmune disease or were on systemic immunosuppression. Peripheral blood for TCR sequencing was collected from all dose cohorts at baseline, on cycle 4 day 1, and on cycle 7 day 1. Samples were obtained from an open-label, multicenter, first-in-human phase I dose-escalation trial of ivuxolimab. The trial enrolled adults with locally advanced or metastatic head and neck squamous cell, hepatocellular, melanoma or renal cell carcinoma. Before TCR sequencing, CD4+ and CD8+ T cells were separately sorted from peripheral blood.

The TCR sequence derives from an adult with an advanced solid tumor such as melanoma, head and neck, liver or kidney cancer. The material sequenced was CD4+ or CD8+ T cells sorted from blood, taken in a trial of the OX40 agonist ivuxolimab.

The nucleotide sequence is TGTGCCACCAGCCCGGGACGGGAGCAAGAGACCCAGTACTTC. Translated, this is CATSPGREQETQYF. Here the chain combines TRBV15 and TRBJ2-5; the D segment could be TRBD2, given 6 matching bases. Including the terminal cysteine and phenylalanine, the CDR3 comprises 14 residues. Only the CDR3 part of the read is kept: 42 bases, read in frame from the first base. CDR1 and CDR2 were assigned from the germline V gene (reference sequence) as LNHNV and YYDKDF. V sheds 5 bases and J sheds 2 bases, leaving 12 bases between their ends.